This T cell receptor beta chain was recovered during a study of blood T cells in healthy people across ages. Study-level results: Observed TCR beta diversity per million T cells went down as age went up. This fall followed a roughly linear course with age.

This clonotype was counted between two and nine times. No antigen is known for it. Together with a sample-barcoded 5' primer, a J-beta primer mix was included in a second PCR lasting roughly 6 to 12 cycles. TCRdb re-called the 5' RACE reads through MiXCR, storing one row per CDR3 protein. The profile shows more than 900,000 distinct CDR3 sequences, roughly 28% of them singletons. The CDR3 covers 16 residues. Per germline, CDR1 SGHTA and CDR2 FQGTGA. V was cut by 5 bases and J by 2 bases, with 15 bases left in between. The data also belong to a second study, concerning T cells of mothers and their children.

Sequenced material: blood. This sequence originates from a woman aged 40 to 50 in good health. The V call is TRBV7-3, the J call TRBJ2-2; D ambiguous. For the CDR3, the DNA is TGTGCCAGCAGCACCTTACCCGGGCCCAACACCGGGGAGCTGTTTTTT. Amino acid sequence: CASSTLPGPNTGELFF.